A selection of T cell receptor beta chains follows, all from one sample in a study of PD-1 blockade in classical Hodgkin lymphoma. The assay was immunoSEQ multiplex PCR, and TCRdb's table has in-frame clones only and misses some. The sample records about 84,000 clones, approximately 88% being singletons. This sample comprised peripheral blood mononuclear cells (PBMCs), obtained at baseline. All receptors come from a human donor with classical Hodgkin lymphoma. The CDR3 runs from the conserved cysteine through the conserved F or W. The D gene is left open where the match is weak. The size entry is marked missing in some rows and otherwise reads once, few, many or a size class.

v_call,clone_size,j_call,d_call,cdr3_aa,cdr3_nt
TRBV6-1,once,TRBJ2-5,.,CASSWALEEETQYF,TGTGCCAGCAGTTGGGCGCTGGAGGAAGAGACCCAGTACTTC
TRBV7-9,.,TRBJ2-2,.,CASSLVVGTTGELFF,TGTGCCAGCAGCTTAGTAGTGGGTACCACCGGGGAGCTGTTTTTT
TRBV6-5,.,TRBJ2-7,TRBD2,CASRPSGSGSYEQYF,TGTGCCAGCAGACCCAGCGGGAGTGGTTCCTACGAGCAGTACTTC
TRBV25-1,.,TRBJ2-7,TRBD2,CASSTSGTYEQYF,TGTGCCAGCTCTACTAGCGGGACCTACGAGCAGTACTTC
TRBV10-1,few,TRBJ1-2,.,CASSDARVSAAGYTF,TGCGCCAGCAGTGATGCTCGGGTCTCTGCCGCCGGCTACACCTTC
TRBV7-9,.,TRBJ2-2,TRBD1,CASSPDRVSGTGELFF,TGTGCCAGCAGCCCGGACAGGGTATCTGGCACCGGGGAGCTGTTTTTT
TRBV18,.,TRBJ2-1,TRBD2,CASSVATSGREQFF,TGTGCCAGCTCAGTTGCGACTAGCGGGAGGGAGCAGTTCTTC
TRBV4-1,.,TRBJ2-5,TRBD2,CASSRGTSEQETQYF,TGCGCCAGCAGCCGTGGGACTAGCGAACAAGAGACCCAGTACTTC
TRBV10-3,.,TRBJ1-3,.,CAISDGALSGNTIYF,TGTGCCATCAGTGACGGAGCCCTGAGTGGAAACACCATATATTTT
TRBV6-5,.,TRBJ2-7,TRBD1,CASSRDRVSYEQYF,TGTGCCAGCAGCCGGGACAGGGTCTCCTACGAGCAGTACTTC
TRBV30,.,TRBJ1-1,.,CAWRTQGKNTEAFF,TGTGCCTGGAGGACGCAAGGCAAGAACACTGAAGCTTTCTTT
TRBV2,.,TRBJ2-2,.,CASSLGGPNGELFF,TGTGCCAGCAGTCTTGGCGGTCCTAACGGGGAGCTGTTTTTT